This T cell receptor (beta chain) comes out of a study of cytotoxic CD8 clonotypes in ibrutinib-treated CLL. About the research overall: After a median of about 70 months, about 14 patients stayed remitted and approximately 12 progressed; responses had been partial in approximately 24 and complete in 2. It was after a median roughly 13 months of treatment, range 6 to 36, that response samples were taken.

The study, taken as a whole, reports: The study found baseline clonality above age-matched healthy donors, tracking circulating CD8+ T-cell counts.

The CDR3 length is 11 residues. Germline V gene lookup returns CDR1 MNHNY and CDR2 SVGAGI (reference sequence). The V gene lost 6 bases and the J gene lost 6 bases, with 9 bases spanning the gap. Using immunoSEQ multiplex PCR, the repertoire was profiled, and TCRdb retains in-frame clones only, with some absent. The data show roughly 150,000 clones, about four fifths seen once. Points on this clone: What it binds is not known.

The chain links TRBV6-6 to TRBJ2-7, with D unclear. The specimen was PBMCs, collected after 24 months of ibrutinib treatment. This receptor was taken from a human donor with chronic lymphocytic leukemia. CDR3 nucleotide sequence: TGTGCCAGCAGGGAGACAACCGAGCAGTACTTC. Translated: CASRETTEQYF.